The sequence of this TCR beta chain was determined in a study of T cells in narcolepsy. Study background: Donors had narcolepsy type 1 or type 2, or were healthy controls. General study findings and limits: Comparing one patient's CSF and blood CD4+ clonotypes highlighted HCRT- and TRIB2-specific autoreactive clonotypes. Healthy controls reportedly lacked the autoreactive clonotypes serially found in patients' blood. In some patient and control memory CD4+ samples, autoreactive clones were absent.

A note on this clone: Its antigen is not identified.

The CDR3 loop spans 12 amino acids. Trimming removed 2 bases at V and 3 bases at J, with 5 bases between. Germline V gene sequence: CDR1 WSHSY, CDR2 SAAADI. The data were produced by immunoSEQ multiplex PCR, yet TCRdb's version contains in-frame clones alone and is incomplete. The sample records about 18,000 clones, just over 85% being singletons. This TCR came from a human donor in good health. Source material: memory (CD45RA-) CD4+ T cells from blood. The chain is built from TRBV10-2 and TRBJ2-7; D not resolved. The CDR3: CASSEPGYEQYF. CDR3 DNA sequence: TGCGCCAGCAGTGAGCCCGGCTACGAGCAGTACTTC.